The 25 T cell receptor beta chains reported below all come from one sample, sequenced in a study of monozygotic twins with inflammatory bowel disease. Reanalyzing the 5' RACE reads, TCRdb keeps one entry per CDR3 protein, without DNA. The specimen's table records tens of thousands of distinct CDR3 sequences. Sequencing was carried out using blood. These TCRs come from a human donor with ulcerative colitis or Crohn's disease, or a healthy co-twin of an affected twin (not recorded which).

This chain uses TRBV7-7 with TRBJ2-3; TCRdb's D gene call, TRBD1, goes unchecked for lack of DNA. The CDR3 is made up of 13 amino acids. Germline V gene lookup returns CDR1 SSHAT and CDR2 FNYEAQ (reference sequence). Here the CDR3 reads CASSTRTGDTQYF. The whole variable domain, filled in from reference TRBV7-7 and TRBJ2-3, reads GAGVSQSPRYKVTKRGQDVTLRCDPISSHATLYWYQQALGQGPEFLTYFNYEAQPDKSGLPSDRFSAERPEGSISTLTIQRTEQRDSAMYRCASSTRTGDTQYFGPGTRLTVL.

This chain uses TRBV18 with TRBJ2-1; TCRdb's D call of TRBD2 is untestable without DNA. Germline CDR1 and CDR2: KGHSH and LQKENI. The CDR3 contains 15 residues. CDR3: CASSPSASSYNEQFF.

This rearrangement joins TRBV7-2 to TRBJ2-2. The CDR3 covers 12 residues. Germline loops: CDR1 SGHTA, CDR2 FQGNSA. The CDR3 reads CASSPKARELFF.

The chain has TRBV2 and TRBJ2-1; with no DNA, the TCRdb D assignment of TRBD1 cannot be verified. The CDR3 sequence is 14 residues long. The germline gives CDR1 SNHLY, CDR2 FYNNEI. CDR3: CAGDRGSGGYEQFF.

V and J are TRBV25-1 and TRBJ1-1. The CDR3 has 13 amino acids. The germline V gene encodes CDR1 MGHDK and CDR2 SYGVNS. CDR3 loop: CASSRDMNTEAFF.

The chain employs TRBV27 and TRBJ2-2. The CDR3 consists of 14 residues. Germline lookup yields CDR1 MNHEY and CDR2 SMNVEV (reference sequence). Here the CDR3 reads CASSLGRNTGELFF.

The V and J genes are TRBV4-1 and TRBJ2-5; TCRdb's D call of TRBD1 is untestable without DNA. This CDR3 region has 16 residues. Germline V lookup: CDR1 MGHRA, CDR2 YSYEKL. CDR3 amino acids: CASSEETGRSGETQYF.

The gene calls are TRBV14 and TRBJ2-7; TCRdb lists TRBD1, though no DNA is available to test this call. The CDR3 spans 12 residues. CDR1 SGHDN and CDR2 FVKESK come from the germline V gene. CDR3 loop: CASGQGAYEQYF.

J is TRBJ1-2 and V is TRBV7-6; TCRdb's D gene call, TRBD1, goes unchecked for lack of DNA. The CDR3 loop spans 15 amino acids. Germline V gives CDR1 SGHVS, CDR2 FNYEAQ. The chain's CDR3 is CASSLRRGANDGYTF.

The rearrangement joins TRBV12-3 or TRBV12-4 to TRBJ1-2; the TCRdb call, TRBD1, lacks DNA for checking. The CDR3 is made up of 14 amino acids. CDR3 sequence: CASRKRQGSYGYTF.

The gene calls are TRBV2 and TRBJ1-6. The germline V gene encodes CDR1 SNHLY and CDR2 FYNNEI. This CDR3 has 14 residues. This CDR3 reads CASGASSYNSPLHF.

The chain couples TRBV7-9 to TRBJ1-4; TCRdb calls TRBD1, which cannot be checked without DNA. This CDR3 is 14 amino acids long. Germline loops: CDR1 SEHNR, CDR2 FQNEAQ (reference sequence). CDR3 sequence reads: CAADGGATNEKLFF.

The chain carries TRBV19 and TRBJ2-3; TCRdb's assignment of TRBD1 cannot be checked, as there is no DNA. Germline V gene lookup returns CDR1 LNHDA and CDR2 SQIVND (reference sequence). The CDR3 has 15 residues. The CDR3: CASSIDHGAMNTQYF.

The V gene is TRBV20-1, the J gene TRBJ2-7. The CDR3 covers 12 residues. The V gene's germline CDR1 is DFQATT and CDR2 SNEGSKA (reference sequence). The CDR3 sequence: CSAREVSGEQYF.

V is TRBV11-2 and J is TRBJ2-7. The CDR3 is 11 residues long. From germline, CDR1 is SGHAT and CDR2 FQNNGV. The CDR3 sequence: CASSLDSEQYF.

The chain is built from TRBV20-1 and TRBJ2-4; no DNA is available, so the TRBD1 call from TCRdb remains unchecked. CDR3 length equals 13 residues. The germline gives CDR1 DFQATT, CDR2 SNEGSKA (reference sequence). CDR3 region: CSARDVHKNIQYF.

This sequence joins TRBV7-9 and TRBJ1-4; the D gene TCRdb calls, TRBD1, cannot be checked with no DNA. The CDR3 consists of 15 residues. Germline V gene data show CDR1 as SEHNR and CDR2 as FQNEAQ (reference sequence). The CDR3 protein is CASSLVAGVSEKLFF.

The chain combines TRBV12-3 or TRBV12-4 with TRBJ1-2. The CDR3 totals 14 residues. This chain's CDR3 is CASSLQGPFYGYTF.

Here the CDR3 reads CASSLAAGNTEAFF. The chain recombines TRBV5-1 with TRBJ1-1. Germline CDR1 and CDR2: SGHRS and YFSETQ. The CDR3 is 14 residues long.

The chain links TRBV20-1 to TRBJ2-7; TCRdb indicates TRBD2, and absent DNA this call remains unverified. The germline V gene has CDR1 DFQATT and CDR2 SNEGSKA (reference sequence). There are 14 residues in the CDR3. The CDR3 loop is CSALRAGITYEQYF.

The chain is built from TRBV20-1 and TRBJ2-3; TCRdb's D call of TRBD1 is untestable without DNA. The germline gives CDR1 DFQATT, CDR2 SNEGSKA (reference sequence). The CDR3 is 15 amino acids. The chain's CDR3 is CSAPRWDRGTDTQYF.

The genes are TRBV20-1 and TRBJ1-4; TCRdb calls TRBD1, which cannot be checked without DNA. The CDR3 contains 16 residues. Per the germline V gene, CDR1 is DFQATT and CDR2 is SNEGSKA (reference sequence). The CDR3 spells CSAKPRDRLHDEKLFF.

The V gene is TRBV20-1, the J gene TRBJ1-6; TCRdb's D gene call, TRBD1, goes unchecked for lack of DNA. Germline-derived CDR1 and CDR2 are DFQATT and SNEGSKA (reference sequence). This CDR3 has 17 residues. CDR3 sequence reads: CSALPGGTGSGRSPLHF.

This chain links TRBV7-9 with TRBJ2-1. Germline V gene data show CDR1 as SEHNR and CDR2 as FQNEAQ (reference sequence). The CDR3 has 13 amino acids. The CDR3 is CASLESVYNEQFF.

The gene calls are TRBV6-2 or TRBV6-3 and TRBJ1-5. Germline V lookup: CDR1 MNHEY, CDR2 SVGEGT. The CDR3 loop spans 13 amino acids. The CDR3 loop is CASRGAGDQPQHF.